This T cell receptor beta chain originates from a study of shared clonotypes between healthy human individuals (dated by TCRdb to 2020 to 2021). Turning to the overall study: The cohort included three men and two women between 18 and 49 years of age. Per donor, three plates each were used for CD4 naive and CD4 memory, two for CD8 naive, and one for CD8 memory. Each donor's leukapheresis produced roughly between roughly 0.85 and 9 billion PBMCs. To estimate repertoire size and how much clonotypes are shared between individuals, the study performed deep sequencing of blood TCR repertoires from 4 to 6 healthy adults. Different laboratories and diverse techniques were used to prepare libraries and sequence TCR repertoires, to increase sequencing depth and limit assay-specific biases.

Using the deep immunoSEQ assay, multiplex PCR amplified TCR CDR3 regions from genomic DNA. For each cell subset, the extracted genomic DNA was distributed evenly across all wells of several immunoSEQ 96-well plates, and each plate served as one replicate. For sorted subsets, 200 to 250 ng of genomic DNA, equivalent to around 30,000 T cell genomes, went into each replicate PCR. Purified libraries were quantified with a Qubit 3.0 fluorometer, sized on a Bioanalyzer 2100, and re-quantified with the KAPA Library Quantification kit. Each immunoSEQ 96-well plate was sequenced on its own single-read 150-cycle Illumina NextSeq 550 flow cell. The study's processing was this. The immunoSEQ output contained only junctional sequences without quality scores, so filtering could not match that applied to full-length reads. To assign V/J genes and CDR3, sequences were annotated using PyIR, a Python wrapper for IgBLAST v1.9, with IMGT germline references. Reads with weak V/J assignments (E-value above 1e-6), missing CDR3, stop codons, out-of-frame junctions, or ambiguous translated residues were removed. V3J clonotypes were defined by identical inferred V gene, J gene, and CDR3 amino acid sequence. The percentage overlap between two repertoires was calculated by dividing the number of shared unique clonotypes by the size of the smaller repertoire. Richness of each repertoire was evaluated using RTK rarefaction, the Chao1 estimator, and Recon v2.1 estimates of unobserved clonotypes. OLGA was used to compute generation probabilities for all TCRbeta clonotypes that the gDNA method yielded from a few donors. What TCRdb holds here is the immuneACCESS table cut down to in-frame rearrangements. Part of the clones is not present; checked against another copy, under half of the missing clones reflect an unresolved V gene, and the others are unexplained. The DNA gave D and trimming, while V, J and clone size come from that table. This sample gives 2 million to 3 million clones in total; approximately 93% of them show up just once. The ten largest clones add up to 0.36% of the sample.

On this clone: Its antigen remains unidentified. No clone much larger than this one lies a single base away; base qualities are absent.

The donors were healthy, HIV-negative adults who had no recently reported acute infections or vaccinations. Every donor was a Caucasian adult living in Nashville, Tennessee, USA. CD4+ T cells were enriched by magnetic negative selection; naive cells were then positively selected on CD45RA, and the negative fraction formed the memory subset. Blood was collected by leukapheresis, and PBMCs were isolated by Ficoll-Histopaque density gradient centrifugation and then cryopreserved in liquid nitrogen vapor phase. Analytical flow cytometry was used to check the purity and quantity of every magnetically sorted T cell population. Genomic DNA was isolated from every sorted fraction and measured by UV absorbance on a Nanodrop 2000c. As encoded in the germline V gene (reference sequence), CDR1 is GTSNPN while CDR2 is SVGIG. The V end loses 0 bases and the J end loses 5 bases, and a stretch of 4 bases separates them. Including cysteine and phenylalanine, the CDR3 has 11 amino acids. Just the 33-base CDR3 DNA is kept, in frame starting at base 1.

Overall study results and their limits: Based on pairwise subsampling, the degree of clonotype sharing among donors was expected to be affected by sequencing depth. Compared with non-shared clonotypes, clonotypes shared by all four sorted-subset donors had higher generation probabilities. Sampling was restricted to blood, and TCR repertoires in tissues likely differ from the TCR repertoires found in blood. Because the study included only a small number of donors, the genetic and exposure-history diversity represented was limited. Larger estimated clonotype richness was generally found for naive subsets than for memory subsets. Incomplete sequencing was indicated by rarefaction of sorted-subset datasets, despite the large sequencing depth. About 5% of naive CD4, roughly 3.6% of naive CD8, about 2.4% of memory CD4, and more than 0.35% of memory CD8 clonotypes were shared across four donors.

The receptor's source is a man aged 18 to 35 in good health. Some clones in this sample may be carry-over from other donors' samples. Sequencing was performed on naive CD4+ T cells from PBMCs. This sample's cell subset or site label indicates: CD45RA+ positively selected. The sequence is built from TRBV30 and TRBJ1-1; the D gene lacks a confident call. In nucleotide form, the sequence is TGTGCCTGGAGTGTATTGACTGAAGCTTTCTTT. Its protein is CAWSVLTEAFF.